The clone carrying this T cell receptor (beta chain) occurred many times. Its antigen remains unknown. The sample belongs to a study of metastatic and nonmetastatic thyroid tumors. In the study overall: Repertoires from blood and tumor or nodule tissue of malignant and benign thyroid patients were compared. General study results and limits: It was reported that TCR beta diversity was significantly higher in malignant thyroid tumors than benign nodules, in blood and tumor.

In the authors' methods: In papillary thyroid cancer, a distant-metastasis classifier was built using CDR3 differences across clinicopathological groups. TCRdb re-called clones from the PCR reads using MiXCR. The V and J calls shown here were made by TCRdb, not taken from the authors' results. The sample gives around 65,000 clones, 14% of which show up once; just over 6.5% is in the top ten. Germline V gene sequence: CDR1 MDHEN, CDR2 SYDVKM. Deletions cut 2 bases from V and 2 bases from J, with 12 bases between. This CDR3 has 15 amino acids. All patients were treatment-naive before thyroid surgery. Sequenced material: blood. This TCR came from a male donor with papillary thyroid cancer or a benign thyroid nodule (not recorded which). Some clones in this sample may be carry-over from other donors' samples. The chain is built from TRBV28 and TRBJ1-2; a weak D match, TRBD1 (6 bases). The CDR3 here is CASSLRGALNYGYTF. For the CDR3, the DNA is TGTGCCAGCAGTTTAAGGGGGGCTTTGAACTATGGCTACACCTTC.